Detailed here is one TCR beta chain. This clonotype was counted a few times. The target of this receptor is not known. Base qualities were left out, and no much larger clone turns up one base away. The sample belongs to a study of post-analysis software for immune sequencing data (dated by TCRdb to between 2015 and 2017). With regard to the full study: Relapsing-remitting, secondary progressive and progressive-relapsing multiple sclerosis were recorded as disease courses, and subtype annotation was lacking for some patients. Patient repertoires were compared against ten to twelve previously published healthy control repertoires from donors aged 6 to 25 years. A subset of samples was prepared in parallel using single-end sample barcoding, then pooled and co-amplified after Illumina adapter ligation.

General conclusions and limits of the study: Multiple sclerosis patients had significantly lower normalized Chao1 diversity than controls, a result that suggests substantial peripheral T-cell clonal expansion. Patients showed significantly higher frequencies than controls for about 5 TRBV segments, among them TRBV5-6, TRBV5-1 and TRBV20-1. Strong co-clustering of samples prepared in the same batch was shown by direct clustering with F measure, prompting a batch-effect correction. The multiple sclerosis patient group was slightly younger than the control group.

To demonstrate the VDJtools post-analysis software, TCR beta repertoires were profiled from the peripheral blood of 13 young patients with multiple sclerosis. Multiple sclerosis patients were children and adolescents aged about 6 to 15 years. Counted from cysteine to phenylalanine, this CDR3 has 14 amino acids. This entry keeps only the CDR3 DNA: 42 bases, framed from base 1. The germline V gene gives CDR1 as SGHTA and CDR2 as FQGNSA. After removal of 4 bases from V and 5 bases from J, the junction retains 8 bases not matched to a gene. The library came from PCR. These reads were obtained on an Illumina HiSeq 2500. To reduce PCR and sequencing biases, unique molecular identifiers were built into the TCR beta cDNA libraries. Approximately 500,000 cDNA molecules were obtained per 1 to 10 million input T cells, so each molecule approximated one T cell. Patient libraries were prepared and sequenced with the same protocol used for the earlier healthy control dataset. Samples belonging to the same batch were prepared together, multiplexed and sequenced on a shared HiSeq lane. In the original analysis: Raw barcoded reads were processed with MIGEC, discarding single-read molecular identifier groups before consensus assembly and CDR3 extraction. VDJtools was used for post-analysis of the clonotype tables, and diversity was normalized by down-sampling every dataset to the size of the smallest sample. Repertoire overlap clustering matched CDR3 amino acid but not nucleotide sequences to correct batch-related cross-sample contamination. TCRdb reworked the public reads: Q25 trimming with fastp, MiXCR clone assembly, productive beta chains retained. Merged by CDR3 protein, the rows form single entries marked with the most common genes and DNA. These V and J calls derive from TCRdb rather than the authors' analysis. The sample records some 800,000 distinct CDR3 sequences, about 45% of which are singletons. The biggest ten clones account for roughly 4.5% of the sample.

The chain is made from TRBV7-2 and TRBJ2-7; TRBD1 agrees with 7 junctional bases. Input material: blood. This clonotype was sampled from a girl aged 5-17 years with multiple sclerosis. The nucleotide sequence reads as follows: TGTGCCAGCAGCTCTAGATACAGGGGCAACGAGCAGTACTTC. Its product reads: CASSSRYRGNEQYF.